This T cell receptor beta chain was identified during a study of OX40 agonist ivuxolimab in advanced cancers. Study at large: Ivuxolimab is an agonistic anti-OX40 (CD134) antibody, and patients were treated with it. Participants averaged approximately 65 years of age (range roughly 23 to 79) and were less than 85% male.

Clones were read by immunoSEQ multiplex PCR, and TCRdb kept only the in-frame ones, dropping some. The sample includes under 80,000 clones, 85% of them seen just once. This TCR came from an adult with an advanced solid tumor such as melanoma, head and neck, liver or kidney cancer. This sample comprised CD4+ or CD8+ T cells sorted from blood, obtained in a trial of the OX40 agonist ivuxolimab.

As DNA, the CDR3 is TGTGCCAGCAGCTCTGCAGCCGGGGAGTGGCAGGAGCAGTACTTC. Translating it yields CASSSAAGEWQEQYF. The rearrangement joins TRBV11-3 to TRBJ2-5; D might be TRBD2 (5 bases). This CDR3 is 15 amino acids long. Trimming stripped 4 bases from V and 11 bases from J, with 23 bases between. CDR1 and CDR2 from the germline V gene are SGHNT and YENEEA.